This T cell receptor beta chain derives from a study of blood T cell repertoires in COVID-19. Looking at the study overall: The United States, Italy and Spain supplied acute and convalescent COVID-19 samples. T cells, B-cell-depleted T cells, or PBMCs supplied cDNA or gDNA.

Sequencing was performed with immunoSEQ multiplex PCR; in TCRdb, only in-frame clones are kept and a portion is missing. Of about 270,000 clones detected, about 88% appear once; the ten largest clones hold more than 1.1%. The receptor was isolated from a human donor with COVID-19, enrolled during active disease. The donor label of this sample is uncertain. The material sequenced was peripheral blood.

This chain's CDR3 is CASSVRTGGNTEAFF. DNA of the CDR3: TGTGCCAGTAGTGTACGGACAGGTGGGAACACTGAAGCTTTCTTT. This chain connects TRBV19 to TRBJ1-1; the match to TRBD1 covers 7 bases. V dropped 5 bases and J dropped 1; count of bases not matched to a gene: 7. CDR3 length equals 15 residues. Germline V CDR1 and CDR2: LNHDA, SQIVND (reference sequence).